Sequencing of this T cell receptor beta chain was carried out in a study of OX40 agonist ivuxolimab in advanced cancers. The J segment lost 2 bases and the V segment lost 5 bases, leaving 7 bases of the junction unmatched. Germline CDR1 and CDR2: SGHAT and FQNNGV. CDR3 length equals 15 residues. The protocol was immunoSEQ multiplex PCR, while the TCRdb copy is restricted to in-frame clones and leaves out a portion. The data show some 100,000 clones, approximately 90% seen once. Details on this clone: Its antigen is as yet unknown.

Study conclusions and caveats: There were, on average, more expanded clones in CD8+ T cells than in CD4+. Low levels of normalized T-cell clonal expansion also appeared in some nonresponders.

The TCR sequence derives from an adult with an advanced solid tumor such as melanoma, head and neck, liver or kidney cancer. The gene calls are TRBV11-2 and TRBJ1-2, with TRBD1 matching 8 bases. Source: CD4+ or CD8+ T cells sorted from blood, taken in a trial of the OX40 agonist ivuxolimab. CDR3 loop: CASSHYRGKNYGYTF. CDR3 nucleotide sequence: TGTGCCAGCAGCCACTACAGGGGGAAGAACTATGGCTACACCTTC.